These 32 T cell receptor beta chains share one sample of origin, sequenced in a study of shared clonotypes between healthy human individuals (dated by TCRdb to the early 2020s). The method behind the library was the immunoSEQ multiplex PCR assay. TCRdb holds this immuneACCESS table with in-frame rearrangements only. Some clones are missing; in checked studies, unresolved V genes explain under half, and the rest has no known cause. This sample is represented by about 770,000 clones; roughly 72% of them were singletons. The ten largest clones take up about 1.7% of the sample. The sequenced sample consisted of memory CD4+ T cells sorted from blood. What the cell subset or site label conveys for this sample: CD45RA-negative fraction. Source of these receptors: a woman in her twenties or thirties in good health.

The chain combines TRBV27 with TRBJ1-2, with 9 nucleotides matching TRBD1. Trimming cost V 8 bases and J 8 bases; bases outside gene matches: 12. The CDR3 contains 14 residues. Per germline, CDR1 MNHEY and CDR2 SMNVEV (reference sequence). CDR3 sequence: CASSPLDRGRGYTF. CDR3 bases: TGTGCCAGCTCCCCTTTGGACAGGGGAAGGGGCTACACCTTC.

This sequence joins TRBV11-3 and TRBJ2-1; D uncertain. This CDR3 region has 15 residues. CDR1 is SGHNT and CDR2 is YENEEA in the germline V gene. The V end was cut by 5 bases, the J end by 0 bases, with 11 bases between. The CDR3 region is CASSHRKSSYNEQFF. The CDR3 bases are TGTGCCAGCAGCCACCGCAAGAGCTCCTACAATGAGCAGTTCTTC.

The gene calls are TRBV7-9 and TRBJ2-7; the match to TRBD2 covers 7 bases. The CDR3 has 17 residues. The V gene end was trimmed by 0 bases and the J gene end by 2 bases; junction bases not matched to a gene: 10. Germline V gene sequence: CDR1 SEHNR, CDR2 FQNEAQ (reference sequence). The CDR3 loop is CASSLAPASGKTYEQYF. The CDR3 DNA reads TGTGCCAGCAGCTTAGCCCCCGCCAGCGGGAAGACCTACGAGCAGTACTTC. The full variable domain, rest sourced from reference TRBV7-9 and TRBJ2-7, is DTGVSQNPRHKITKRGQNVTFRCDPISEHNRLYWYRQTLGQGPEFLTYFQNEAQLEKSRLLSDRFSAERPKGSFSTLEIQRTEQGDSAMYLCASSLAPASGKTYEQYFGPGTRLTVT.

V and J are TRBV28 and TRBJ1-2; TRBD1 matches 7 bases. CDR3 length: 13 residues. Germline V lookup: CDR1 MDHEN, CDR2 SYDVKM. V was pared by 6 bases and J by 0 bases, with 1 base of the junction left unmatched. The CDR3 protein is CASRGTANYGYTF. As DNA, the CDR3 is TGTGCCAGCAGAGGGACAGCTAACTATGGCTACACCTTC.

The rearrangement joins TRBV23-1 to TRBJ2-1; D may be TRBD2 (6 bases). TRBV23-1 is an ORF, and what it does is uncertain. There are 16 residues in the CDR3. V was cut by 6 bases and J by 1 base, with 16 bases left in between. CDR3 coding DNA: TGCGCCAGCAGCCGCTCTGCGGGAAGGTCCTACAATGAGCAGTTCTTC. Protein sequence: CASSRSAGRSYNEQFF.

The V call is TRBV5-1, the J call TRBJ2-5; TRBD1 aligns across 8 bases. The germline V gene has CDR1 SGHRS and CDR2 YFSETQ. Trimming removed 4 bases from V and 4 bases from J; junction bases left unmatched: 9. This CDR3 contains 15 residues. CDR3 nucleotide sequence: TGCGCCAGCAGCAGACAATCTGACAGGGGAGAGACCCAGTACTTC. Translated: CASSRQSDRGETQYF.

The CDR3 here is CVRSLDRVRTEAFF. The CDR3, as DNA: TGTGTCAGAAGCTTGGACAGGGTCCGCACTGAAGCTTTCTTT. The rearrangement joins TRBV7-5 to TRBJ1-1; the table's D gene call, TRBD1, was not cross checked with the DNA. TRBV7-5 counts as a pseudogene. The length of the CDR3 is 14 residues.

The chain combines TRBV6-5 with TRBJ1-2; D perhaps matches TRBD1 (5 bases). In germline, CDR1 is MNHEY, CDR2 SVGAGI. CDR3 length: 15 residues. V lost 7 bases to trimming and J lost 2 bases, with 17 bases between them. The CDR3 sequence: CASTLTGGANYGYTF. The CDR3 DNA sequence: TGTGCCAGCACTCTTACGGGGGGAGCGAACTATGGCTACACCTTC.

In the case of this clone: Within the sample, other DNA sequences also encode this same CDR3. This rearrangement joins TRBV18 to TRBJ1-5, with D uncertain. Per germline, CDR1 KGHSH and CDR2 LQKENI. The V end was cut by 2 bases, the J end by 4 bases, with 6 bases between. CDR3 length: 13 residues. DNA of the CDR3: TGTGCCAGCTCACCAGGAGAAAATCAGCCCCAGCATTTT. Its translation: CASSPGENQPQHF.

V usage is TRBV7-9 and J usage is TRBJ2-2, with D possibly called TRBD1 or TRBD2 (5 bases each). This CDR3 is 15 amino acids long. Deletions cut 6 bases from V and 3 bases from J, with 14 bases between. CDR1 SEHNR and CDR2 FQNEAQ come from the germline V gene (reference sequence). Written as DNA, the CDR3 is TGTGCCAGCAGAATCCGGGACCGATACACCGGGGAGCTGTTTTTT. This gives the protein CASRIRDRYTGELFF.

The rearrangement links TRBV19 to TRBJ2-1; 8 positions agree with TRBD1. CDR1 and CDR2 (germline): LNHDA, SQIVND (reference sequence). CDR3 length: 14 amino acids. Trimming took 2 bases from V and 8 from J; bases not matched to a gene: 5. In nucleotides, the CDR3 is TGTGCCAGTAGTATACTGGCAGGGGGCTATGAGCAGTTCTTC. Its protein product is CASSILAGGYEQFF.

The CDR3 loop reads CASKEGQNNEKLFF. DNA for the CDR3: TGTGCCAGCAAAGAGGGACAAAATAATGAAAAACTGTTTTTT. V is TRBV2 and J is TRBJ1-4; tentative D call: TRBD1 (6 bases). CDR1 SNHLY and CDR2 FYNNEI come from the germline V gene. Trimming pared 7 bases from V and 4 bases from J, leaving 13 bases between. CDR3 length equals 14 residues.

The J gene is TRBJ2-5, the V gene TRBV2; TRBD2 might be the D (6 bases). The end of the DNA fits TRBJ2-7 better, so the J call may be wrong. The V gene's germline CDR1 is SNHLY and CDR2 FYNNEI. The CDR3 runs to 16 residues. The CDR3 reads CASNPPGEPSSYEQYF. DNA for the CDR3: TGTGCCAGCAACCCCCCGGGGGAACCGAGCTCCTACGAGCAGTACTTC.

The table lists this clone with a few counts. The chain combines TRBV11-2 with TRBJ2-1; D call uncertain. V was shortened by 5 bases and J by 10 bases, with 9 bases between the two germline ends. This CDR3 spans 11 amino acids. CDR1 is SGHAT and CDR2 is FQNNGV in the germline V gene. The CDR3 sequence is CASSLNSEQFF. DNA of the CDR3: TGTGCCAGCAGCCTCAACAGCGAGCAGTTCTTC.

This clone showed up just a few times. This chain joins TRBV28 and TRBJ2-7; 7 bases fit TRBD2. This CDR3 is built from 13 residues. V was clipped by 4 bases and J by 5 bases; unmatched bases: 5. Germline values: CDR1 MDHEN, CDR2 SYDVKM. CDR3 bases: TGTGCCAGCAGTTGGGGGGGAAAGGACGAGCAGTACTTC. The encoded protein is CASSWGGKDEQYF.

This rearrangement joins TRBV27 to TRBJ1-4; TRBD1 aligns across 8 bases. V was clipped by 6 bases and J by 3 bases; unmatched bases: 9. The germline V gene encodes CDR1 MNHEY and CDR2 SMNVEV (reference sequence). CDR3 length: 16 residues. The CDR3 coding sequence is TGTGCCAGCAGCACGACAGGGGTGGGATCTAATGAAAAACTGTTTTTT. As protein: CASSTTGVGSNEKLFF.

The V gene is TRBV19, the J gene TRBJ1-2; 8 bases are a match to TRBD1. Trimming at V came to 3 bases and at J to 4 bases, leaving 7 bases not matched to a gene. Germline CDR1 LNHDA, CDR2 SQIVND (reference sequence). CDR3 length: 15 amino acids. In DNA form, the CDR3 reads TGTGCCAGTAGTATGTCCAGGGGGCTCGGCTATGGCTACACCTTC. It yields the protein CASSMSRGLGYGYTF.

V gene TRBV18 combines with J gene TRBJ2-2; D is perhaps TRBD1 or TRBD2 (5 bases each). Germline loops: CDR1 KGHSH, CDR2 LQKENI. This CDR3 is built from 16 residues. V lost 4 bases to trimming and J lost 0 bases, with 12 bases between them. The chain's CDR3 is CASSRSGTANTGELFF. The CDR3, as DNA: TGTGCCAGCTCACGATCCGGGACGGCGAACACCGGGGAGCTGTTTTTT.

V is TRBV7-9 and J is TRBJ2-5; no clear D gene. There are 13 residues in the CDR3. The V gene's germline CDR1 is SEHNR and CDR2 FQNEAQ (reference sequence). V was shortened by 5 bases and J by 4 bases, with 11 bases between the two germline ends. The CDR3 coding sequence is TGTGCCAGCAGCCCTCTAACAGCAGAGACCCAGTACTTC. Translating gives CASSPLTAETQYF.

The V gene is TRBV11-2, the J gene TRBJ2-1; perhaps TRBD1 as D (5 bases). V lost 1 base and J lost 8, with 12 bases in between. Germline CDR1 SGHAT, CDR2 FQNNGV. The CDR3 totals 14 residues. The CDR3 nucleotides are TGTGCCAGCAGCTTAGGGAATGGGGCTCATGAGCAGTTCTTC. Translated: CASSLGNGAHEQFF.

The table lists this clone with many counts. The V and J genes are TRBV5-4 and TRBJ2-1; D perhaps matches TRBD1 (6 bases). V lost 5 bases to trimming and J lost 0 bases, with 12 bases between them. Germline CDR1 reads SGHNT; CDR2 reads YYREEE (reference sequence). The CDR3 runs to 15 residues. The DNA of the CDR3 is TGTGCCAGCAGGGACCAGGGGAGCTCCTACAATGAGCAGTTCTTC. It translates to CASRDQGSSYNEQFF.

This clone was detected a few times. The V and J genes are TRBV2 and TRBJ1-1; a weak D match, TRBD1 (6 bases). The germline V and J ends were trimmed by 6 bases and 1 base, with 18 bases remaining between them. This CDR3 has 16 residues. Germline V gives CDR1 SNHLY, CDR2 FYNNEI. The CDR3 nucleotides read TGTGCCAGCAGGTCCGAAATACAGGGACGGAACACTGAAGCTTTCTTT. Protein sequence: CASRSEIQGRNTEAFF.

The rearrangement uses TRBV5-1 and TRBJ2-2; TRBD1 matches at 10 bases. The V segment lost 0 bases and the J segment 7 bases; nucleotides outside the gene matches: 3. The CDR3 spans 15 residues. Per germline, CDR1 SGHRS and CDR2 YFSETQ. CDR3: CASSLGQGAGGELFF. CDR3 sequence (DNA): TGCGCCAGCAGCTTGGGACAGGGGGCCGGCGGGGAGCTGTTTTTT.

V gene TRBV7-9 combines with J gene TRBJ2-7; 10 bases line up with TRBD1. Trimming at V came to 3 bases and at J to 6 bases, leaving 2 bases not matched to a gene. Germline V gene lookup returns CDR1 SEHNR and CDR2 FQNEAQ (reference sequence). This CDR3 is built from 13 residues. The CDR3 sequence is CASSFGQGGEQYF. The CDR3 coding sequence is TGTGCCAGCAGCTTTGGACAGGGGGGCGAGCAGTACTTC.

The chain uses TRBV11-2 and TRBJ2-3; the D call may be TRBD1 or TRBD2 (5 bases each). Per the germline V gene, CDR1 is SGHAT and CDR2 is FQNNGV. The germline V and J ends were trimmed by 5 bases and 0 bases, with 18 bases remaining between them. The CDR3 consists of 17 residues. The CDR3 region is CASSPRPVGVSTDTQYF. CDR3 bases: TGTGCCAGCAGCCCTCGCCCCGTGGGGGTTAGCACAGATACGCAGTATTTT.

This clone was observed a single time. The chain joins TRBV5-4 to TRBJ1-2; D is perhaps TRBD1 (6 bases). Trimming cost V 4 bases and J 8 bases, with 21 bases left between them. The CDR3 loop spans 15 amino acids. CDR1 SGHNT and CDR2 YYREEE come from the germline V gene (reference sequence). CDR3 region: CASSIDRHRGEGYTF. DNA for the CDR3: TGTGCCAGCAGCATCGACAGGCACCGCGGGGAGGGCTACACCTTC.

The V and J genes are TRBV7-2 and TRBJ2-1, with D possibly TRBD2 on 7 matching bases. Germline-derived CDR1 and CDR2 are SGHTA and FQGNSA. V dropped 5 bases and J dropped 7 bases, with 21 bases sitting between them. This CDR3 comprises 16 residues. CDR3 protein: CASSRGGGSGENEQFF. In nucleotides, the CDR3 is TGTGCCAGCAGCAGGGGGGGCGGGAGTGGAGAAAATGAGCAGTTCTTC.

This clone has a count of ten or more. The V call is TRBV14, the J call TRBJ1-1; no firm D call. V was trimmed by 0 bases and J by 9 bases, leaving 14 bases between them. Looked up from germline, CDR1 is SGHDN and CDR2 is FVKESK. The CDR3 contains 14 residues. The CDR3 is CASSQDLGNSKAFF. DNA of the CDR3: TGTGCCAGCAGCCAAGATTTGGGCAATTCGAAAGCTTTCTTT.

Details on this clone: This specimen includes other DNA sequences encoding the same CDR3. The chain is built from TRBV5-1 and TRBJ1-5; 8 positions match TRBD1. V shed 5 bases, J shed 6 bases, and the junction held 10 bases outside the gene matches. Germline lookup yields CDR1 SGHRS and CDR2 YFSETQ. The CDR3 has 15 amino acids. The CDR3 reads CASSPGQGGGQPQHF. The CDR3 region has the DNA TGCGCCAGCAGTCCCGGACAGGGAGGAGGTCAGCCCCAGCATTTT.

This chain connects TRBV2 to TRBJ2-3; D is unresolved. Germline V gene lookup returns CDR1 SNHLY and CDR2 FYNNEI. The CDR3 has 14 residues. Trimming took 6 bases from V and 1 from J, leaving 11 bases between them. The CDR3 loop reads CASRYGDRTDTQYF. CDR3 DNA sequence: TGTGCCAGCAGATACGGCGACCGCACAGATACGCAGTATTTT.

The chain combines TRBV28 with TRBJ2-7; D is perhaps TRBD1 (6 bases). Germline CDR1 reads MDHEN; CDR2 reads SYDVKM. Trimming took 4 bases from V and 2 from J, leaving 9 bases between them. This CDR3 comprises 13 residues. CDR3 sequence reads: CASSSAGAYEQYF. The CDR3 DNA sequence: TGTGCCAGCAGTTCAGCAGGGGCCTACGAGCAGTACTTC. Full variable domain (outside the CDR3, taken from reference TRBV28 and TRBJ2-7): DVKVTQSSRYLVKRTGEKVFLECVQDMDHENMFWYRQDPGLGLRLIYFSYDVKMKEKGDIPEGYSVSREKKERFSLILESASTNQTSMYLCASSSAGAYEQYFGPGTRLTVT.

This clone was counted at least ten times. This chain uses TRBV30 with TRBJ2-7; a weak D match, TRBD2 (6 bases). Trimming pared 5 bases from V and 1 base from J, leaving 9 bases between. Germline V gene lookup returns CDR1 GTSNPN and CDR2 SVGIG (reference sequence). The CDR3 loop spans 12 amino acids. The chain's CDR3 is CAWGRQSYEQYF. In nucleotides, the CDR3 is TGTGCCTGGGGGAGGCAGTCCTACGAGCAGTACTTC.